This T cell receptor (beta chain) is drawn from a study of metastatic and nonmetastatic thyroid tumors. Study-level background: Repertoire comparisons spanned blood and tumor or nodule tissue from malignant and benign thyroid patients.

Methods used by the authors: The study built a papillary thyroid cancer distant-metastasis classifier from CDR3 differences across clinicopathological groups. TCRdb re-analyzed the PCR reads using MiXCR. V and J calls and clone size were set by TCRdb, not the authors. The sample shows about 92,000 clones, more than 12% of them seen only once. V lost 5 bases, J lost 2 bases, and 12 bases stayed unmatched. Germline V lookup: CDR1 LNHDA, CDR2 SQIVND (reference sequence). The CDR3 loop spans 17 amino acids. There were no patients who had received any treatment before thyroid surgery. This clone was counted ten times or more. What it recognizes is unknown. Study-wide points: In blood and tumor, TCR beta diversity was reportedly significantly higher in malignant thyroid tumors than in benign nodules.

This TCR was sampled from a female donor with papillary thyroid cancer or a benign thyroid nodule (not recorded which). Some clones in this sample may be carry-over from other donors' samples. The chain carries TRBV19 and TRBJ1-5, with 7 nucleotides matching TRBD1. Sequenced material: blood. The CDR3 DNA sequence: TGTGCCAGTAGTTTGGGCAGGGGGGGACTAGGCAATCAGCCCCAGCATTTT. This encodes CASSLGRGGLGNQPQHF.